Listed here are 23 T cell receptor beta chains from one sample, sequenced in a study of vaccination effects on CD4 cells after COVID-19. Libraries were prepared by immunoSEQ multiplex PCR; TCRdb keeps only in-frame clonotypes and omits some of them. The table lists 45,000 to 60,000 clones, roughly three quarters of them singletons. What these receptors recognize is not known. Isolation of CD4+ T cells took place after 10 days of culture. Sequenced here: CD4+ T cells from PBMCs cultured without peptide, sampled before COVID-19 vaccination. These receptors originate from a human donor who had a prior SARS-CoV-2 infection.

The rearrangement links TRBV19 to TRBJ1-2, with 11 bases aligning to TRBD1. Per germline, CDR1 LNHDA and CDR2 SQIVND (reference sequence). Trimming at V came to 7 bases and at J to 8 bases, leaving 9 bases not matched to a gene. The CDR3 spans 14 residues. CDR3 region: CASTDGQGAKGYTF. The CDR3 coding sequence is TGTGCCAGTACCGACGGACAGGGGGCCAAAGGCTACACCTTC.

This rearrangement joins TRBV6-5 to TRBJ2-1; 12 bases align to TRBD2. Germline-derived CDR1 and CDR2 are MNHEY and SVGAGI. V lost 7 bases and J lost 7; bases outside the gene matches: 5. This CDR3 has 14 residues. This CDR3 reads CASTSGLAGNEQFF. CDR3 nucleotide sequence: TGTGCCAGCACTTCTGGACTAGCGGGGAATGAGCAGTTCTTC.

The V call is TRBV3-1 (or the pseudogene TRBV3-2), the J call TRBJ2-1; 12 bases line up with TRBD2. Trimming removed 4 bases from V and 4 bases from J; junction bases left unmatched: 17. CDR3 length equals 20 residues. CDR1 LGHDT and CDR2 YNNKEL come from the germline V gene (reference sequence). The CDR3 nucleotides read TGTGCCAGCAGCCGGAATCCAGGACTAGCGGGACTCGAGAGGTACAATGAGCAGTTCTTC. Translated: CASSRNPGLAGLERYNEQFF.

The rearrangement joins TRBV6-5 to TRBJ2-2; D uncertain. CDR1 and CDR2 (germline): MNHEY, SVGAGI. With 0 bases removed from V and 2 bases from J, the gap between germline ends came to 4 bases. The CDR3 runs to 14 residues. The CDR3 spells CASSYSLNTGELFF. CDR3 nucleotides: TGTGCCAGCAGTTACTCGTTAAACACCGGGGAGCTGTTTTTT.

J is TRBJ2-7 and V is TRBV7-9, with TRBD2 matching over 8 bases. The CDR3 spans 16 residues. V shed 5 bases, J shed 8 bases, and the junction held 17 bases outside the gene matches. Germline V gives CDR1 SEHNR, CDR2 FQNEAQ (reference sequence). The CDR3 reads CASSPDGGTGSGKQYF. CDR3 sequence (DNA): TGTGCCAGCAGCCCCGATGGTGGTACCGGTAGCGGGAAGCAGTACTTC.

This chain connects TRBV5-1 to TRBJ1-1; no clear D. V lost 4 bases and J lost 4, with 17 bases in between. Germline CDR1 and CDR2: SGHRS and YFSETQ. The CDR3 spans 15 residues. The CDR3 loop reads CASSRNTGEGTEAFF. In DNA, the CDR3 is TGCGCCAGCAGCCGAAATACCGGCGAGGGCACTGAAGCTTTCTTT. Using reference TRBV5-1 and TRBJ1-1 for the parts outside the CDR3, the full variable domain is KAGVTQTPRYLIKTRGQQVTLSCSPISGHRSVSWYQQTPGQGLQFLFEYFSETQRNKGNFPGRFSGRQFSNSRSEMNVSTLELGDSALYLCASSRNTGEGTEAFFGQGTRLTVV.

V is TRBV25-1 and J is TRBJ2-7; TRBD1 matches at 9 bases. The length of the CDR3 is 14 residues. CDR1 is MGHDK, CDR2 SYGVNS, per germline. J gave up 2 bases and V 7 bases, and 6 bases lay outside the gene matches. The CDR3 sequence is CASISDRGPYEQYF. The CDR3 DNA sequence: TGTGCCAGCATTTCGGACAGGGGTCCCTACGAGCAGTACTTC.

This clone was recorded a few times. The J gene is TRBJ1-1, the V gene TRBV11-3, with D possibly TRBD1 on 5 matching bases. Germline assignment: CDR1 SGHNT and CDR2 YENEEA. The CDR3 spans 15 residues. V dropped 1 base and J dropped 3 bases, with 12 bases sitting between them. The CDR3 coding sequence is TGTGCCAGCAGCTTAGGGACATTGGGGGACACTGAAGCTTTCTTT. Translation: CASSLGTLGDTEAFF.

The chain couples TRBV19 to TRBJ1-5; 7 bases align to TRBD1. This CDR3 comprises 15 residues. V lost 9 bases and J lost 3; bases outside the gene matches: 11. The germline CDR1 and CDR2 sequences are LNHDA and SQIVND (reference sequence). CDR3 nucleotide sequence: TGTGCCAGCACCCCTCGACAGGGAACCAATCAGCCCCAGCATTTT. Protein sequence: CASTPRQGTNQPQHF. Combining the CDR3 with reference TRBV19 and TRBJ1-5 gives the whole variable domain DGGITQSPKYLFRKEGQNVTLSCEQNLNHDAMYWYRQDPGQGLRLIYYSQIVNDFQKGDIAEGYSVSREKKESFPLTVTSAQKNPTAFYLCASTPRQGTNQPQHFGDGTRLSIL.

This sequence joins TRBV24-1 and TRBJ2-1; 8 bases line up with TRBD2. Germline lookup yields CDR1 KGHDR and CDR2 SFDVKD. With V trimmed by 3 bases and J by 6 bases, 9 bases remained unmatched. CDR3 length equals 16 residues. The CDR3 region is CATSDTPSGRRNEQFF. In DNA form, the CDR3 reads TGTGCCACCAGTGATACCCCCAGCGGGAGACGCAATGAGCAGTTCTTC.

The gene calls are TRBV4-1 and TRBJ2-1; 7 bases fit TRBD1. The CDR3 sequence is 19 residues long. V lost 1 base and J lost 5; bases outside the gene matches: 17. Germline V lookup: CDR1 MGHRA, CDR2 YSYEKL. Here the CDR3 DNA reads TGCGCCAGCAGCCAAGTTCCGAGTTCTTGGGACAGCCCGGACAATGAGCAGTTCTTC. Protein: CASSQVPSSWDSPDNEQFF.

The chain links TRBV27 to TRBJ2-5, with D possibly being TRBD1 or TRBD2 (5 bases each). This CDR3 is 14 amino acids long. The germline V gene encodes CDR1 MNHEY and CDR2 SMNVEV (reference sequence). V was shortened by 5 bases and J by 5 bases, with 15 bases between the two germline ends. DNA for the CDR3: TGTGCCAGCAGTCCTTCTTGGGGGATGGAGACCCAGTACTTC. Translating it yields CASSPSWGMETQYF.

V usage is TRBV9 and J usage is TRBJ1-1; D gene ambiguous. The CDR3 contains 14 residues. V lost 0 bases and J lost 3, with 9 bases in between. In germline, CDR1 is SGDLS, CDR2 YYNGEE. The chain's CDR3 is CASSVGVRHTEAFF. Here the CDR3 DNA reads TGTGCCAGCAGCGTAGGCGTCCGGCACACTGAAGCTTTCTTT.

Only one count was recorded for this clone. This sequence joins TRBV4-2 and TRBJ2-7, with D hard to call. The V end was cut by 1 base, the J end by 2 bases, with 12 bases between. Germline V gene lookup returns CDR1 LGHNA and CDR2 YNFKEQ. The CDR3 is 15 amino acids. CDR3 amino acids: CASSQVSGVPYEQYF. The CDR3 coding sequence is TGTGCCAGCAGCCAAGTTTCTGGGGTTCCCTACGAGCAGTACTTC.

The chain is built from TRBV7-9 and TRBJ2-3, with D uncertain. The CDR3 loop spans 14 amino acids. Germline values: CDR1 SEHNR, CDR2 FQNEAQ (reference sequence). Trimming took off 1 base at V and 2 bases at J, with 7 bases between the two ends. The CDR3 coding sequence is TGTGCCAGCAGCTTAGACTGGGACACAGATACGCAGTATTTT. Translated: CASSLDWDTDTQYF.

This chain links TRBV6-5 with TRBJ2-3, with TRBD1 matching 10 bases. Germline V CDR1 and CDR2: MNHEY, SVGAGI. V was pared by 5 bases and J by 4 bases, with 6 bases of the junction left unmatched. This CDR3 has 15 amino acids. The CDR3 spells CASSQDRGDSDTQYF. CDR3 DNA sequence: TGTGCCAGCAGTCAGGACAGGGGGGACTCAGATACGCAGTATTTT.

The gene calls are TRBV28 and TRBJ2-6; TRBD2 might be the D (5 bases). Per germline, CDR1 MDHEN and CDR2 SYDVKM. The V end was cut by 5 bases, the J end by 2 bases, with 10 bases between. The CDR3 has 15 amino acids. As DNA, the CDR3 is TGTGCCAGCAGTCTTACGGGAACTGGGGCCAACGTCCTGACTTTC. It yields the protein CASSLTGTGANVLTF.

The gene calls are TRBV5-1 and TRBJ2-7; 9 positions match TRBD1. This CDR3 is built from 15 residues. V lost 0 bases and J lost 4; bases outside the gene matches: 5. Germline V lookup: CDR1 SGHRS, CDR2 YFSETQ. CDR3 DNA: TGCGCCAGCAGCTTGGGAGCGGGACAGGGTTACGAGCAGTACTTC. This gives the protein CASSLGAGQGYEQYF.

Concerning this clone: The sample carries other DNA sequences with the same CDR3. The V gene is TRBV5-1, the J gene TRBJ2-7, with 7 bases fitting TRBD1. The CDR3 runs 13 residues. The junction had 6 bases not matched to a gene; V was cut back by 4 bases and J by 5 bases. Germline V gene data show CDR1 as SGHRS and CDR2 as YFSETQ. Written as DNA, the CDR3 is TGCGCCAGCAGCCTCACGACAGGGAACGAGCAGTACTTC. Protein: CASSLTTGNEQYF.

The rearrangement joins TRBV9 to TRBJ1-1, with 7 bases fitting TRBD1. The CDR3 is 16 amino acids. CDR1 SGDLS and CDR2 YYNGEE come from the germline V gene. The V gene end was trimmed by 3 bases and the J gene end by 1 base; junction bases not matched to a gene: 9. Here the CDR3 DNA reads TGTGCCAGCAGCGCCCTAAGCAGGGGGGCGAACACTGAAGCTTTCTTT. Protein sequence: CASSALSRGANTEAFF.

Only one count was recorded for this clone. V and J are TRBV15 and TRBJ2-7; D is unclear. Germline values: CDR1 LNHNV, CDR2 YYDKDF (reference sequence). Trimming cost V 0 bases and J 1 base, with 10 bases left between them. The CDR3 contains 15 residues. The chain's CDR3 is CATSRDAGSSYEQYF. The CDR3 DNA sequence: TGTGCCACCAGCAGAGATGCTGGGTCTTCCTACGAGCAGTACTTC.

This chain links TRBV2 with TRBJ2-3; 11 bases map to TRBD2. The CDR3 spans 13 residues. CDR1 and CDR2 from the germline V gene are SNHLY and FYNNEI. V was clipped by 3 bases and J by 14 bases; unmatched bases: 7. The CDR3, as DNA: TGTGCCAGCAGTGACACTAGCGGGAGCCCCCCGTATTTT. Amino acids: CASSDTSGSPPYF.

This clone was seen only once. This chain connects TRBV24-1 to TRBJ2-1, with 9 bases fitting TRBD1. CDR1 KGHDR and CDR2 SFDVKD come from the germline V gene. The CDR3 has 15 residues. V trimming: 3 bases; J trimming: 5 bases; junction bases outside the gene matches: 4. As DNA, the CDR3 is TGTGCCACCAGTGATCCGGGACAGGGTAACAATGAGCAGTTCTTC. Translating it yields CATSDPGQGNNEQFF.